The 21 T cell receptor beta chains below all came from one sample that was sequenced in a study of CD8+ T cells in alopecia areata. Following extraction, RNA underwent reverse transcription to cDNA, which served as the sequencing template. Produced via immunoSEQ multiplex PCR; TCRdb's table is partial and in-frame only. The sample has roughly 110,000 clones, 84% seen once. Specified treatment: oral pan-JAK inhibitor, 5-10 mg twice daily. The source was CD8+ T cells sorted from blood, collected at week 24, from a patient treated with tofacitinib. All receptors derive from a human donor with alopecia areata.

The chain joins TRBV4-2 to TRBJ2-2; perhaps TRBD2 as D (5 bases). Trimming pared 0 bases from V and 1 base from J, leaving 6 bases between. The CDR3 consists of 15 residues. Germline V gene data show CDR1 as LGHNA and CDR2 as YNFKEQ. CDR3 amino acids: CASSQELGNTGELFF. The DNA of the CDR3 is TGTGCCAGCAGCCAAGAACTAGGGAACACCGGGGAGCTGTTTTTT.

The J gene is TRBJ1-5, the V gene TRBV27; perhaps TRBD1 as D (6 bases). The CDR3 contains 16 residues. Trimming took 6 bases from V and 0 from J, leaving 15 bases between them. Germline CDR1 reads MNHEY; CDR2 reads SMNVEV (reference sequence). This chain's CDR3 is CASRPTGSASNQPQHF. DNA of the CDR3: TGTGCCAGCAGACCAACAGGGTCTGCTAGCAATCAGCCCCAGCATTTT.

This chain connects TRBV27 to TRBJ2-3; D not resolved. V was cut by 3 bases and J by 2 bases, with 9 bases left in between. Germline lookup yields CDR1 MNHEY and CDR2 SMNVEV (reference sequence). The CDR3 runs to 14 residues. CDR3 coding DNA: TGTGCCAGCAGTTTTAACGCAGACACAGATACGCAGTATTTT. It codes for CASSFNADTDTQYF.

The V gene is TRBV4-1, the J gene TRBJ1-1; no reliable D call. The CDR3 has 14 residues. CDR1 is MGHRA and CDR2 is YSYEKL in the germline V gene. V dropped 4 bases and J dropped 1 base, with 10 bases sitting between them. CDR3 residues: CASSLSDGNTEAFF. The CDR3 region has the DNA TGCGCCAGCAGCCTGTCGGACGGGAACACTGAAGCTTTCTTT.

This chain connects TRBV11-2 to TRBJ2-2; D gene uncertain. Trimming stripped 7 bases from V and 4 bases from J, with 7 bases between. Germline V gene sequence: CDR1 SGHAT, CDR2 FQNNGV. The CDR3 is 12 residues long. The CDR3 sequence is CASTLPTGELFF. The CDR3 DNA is TGTGCCAGCACCCTCCCCACCGGGGAGCTGTTTTTT. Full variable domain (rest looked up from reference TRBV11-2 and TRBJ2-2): EAGVAQSPRYKIIEKRQSVAFWCNPISGHATLYWYQQILGQGPKLLIQFQNNGVVDDSQLPKDRFSAERLKGVDSTLKIQPAKLEDSAVYLCASTLPTGELFFGEGSRLTVL.

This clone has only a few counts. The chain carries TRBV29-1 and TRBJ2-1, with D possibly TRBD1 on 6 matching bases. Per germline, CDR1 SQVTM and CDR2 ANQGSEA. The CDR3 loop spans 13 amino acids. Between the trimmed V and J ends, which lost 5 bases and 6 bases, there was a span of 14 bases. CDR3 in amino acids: CSVYTGQFNEQFF. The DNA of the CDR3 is TGCAGCGTTTATACAGGGCAGTTCAATGAGCAGTTCTTC.

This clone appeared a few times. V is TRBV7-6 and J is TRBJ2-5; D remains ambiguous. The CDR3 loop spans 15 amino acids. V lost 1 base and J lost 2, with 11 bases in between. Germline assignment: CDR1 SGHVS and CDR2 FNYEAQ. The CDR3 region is CASSLESRIQETQYF. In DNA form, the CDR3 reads TGTGCCAGCAGCTTAGAGTCGCGGATACAAGAGACCCAGTACTTC.

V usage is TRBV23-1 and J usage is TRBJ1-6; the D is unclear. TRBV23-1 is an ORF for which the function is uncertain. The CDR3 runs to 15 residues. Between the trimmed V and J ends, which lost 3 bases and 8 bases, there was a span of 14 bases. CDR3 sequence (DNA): TGCGCCAGCAGTCATCCGGACCCGTGGGATTCACCCCTCCACTTT. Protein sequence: CASSHPDPWDSPLHF.

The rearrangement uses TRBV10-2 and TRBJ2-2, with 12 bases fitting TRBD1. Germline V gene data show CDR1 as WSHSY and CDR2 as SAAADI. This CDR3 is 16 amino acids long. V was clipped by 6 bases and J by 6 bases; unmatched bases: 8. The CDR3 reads CASRTGTGGLAGELFF. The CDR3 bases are TGCGCCAGCAGGACGGGGACAGGGGGCCTGGCCGGGGAGCTGTTTTTT.

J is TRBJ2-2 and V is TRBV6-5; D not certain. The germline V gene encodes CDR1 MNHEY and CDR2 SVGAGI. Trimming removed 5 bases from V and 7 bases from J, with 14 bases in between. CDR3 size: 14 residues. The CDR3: CASSPGLEGGELFF. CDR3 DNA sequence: TGTGCCAGCAGTCCGGGCCTAGAAGGCGGGGAGCTGTTTTTT.

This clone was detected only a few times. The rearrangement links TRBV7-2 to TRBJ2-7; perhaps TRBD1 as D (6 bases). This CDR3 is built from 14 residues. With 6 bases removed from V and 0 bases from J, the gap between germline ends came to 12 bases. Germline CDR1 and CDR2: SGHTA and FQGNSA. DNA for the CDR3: TGTGCCAGCAGAGGGGGAATGGCCTCCTACGAGCAGTACTTC. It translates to CASRGGMASYEQYF. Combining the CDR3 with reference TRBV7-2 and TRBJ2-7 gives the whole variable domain GAGVSQSPSNKVTEKGKDVELRCDPISGHTALYWYRQSLGQGLEFLIYFQGNSAPDKSGLPSDRFSAERTGGSVSTLTIQRTQQEDSAVYLCASRGGMASYEQYFGPGTRLTVT.

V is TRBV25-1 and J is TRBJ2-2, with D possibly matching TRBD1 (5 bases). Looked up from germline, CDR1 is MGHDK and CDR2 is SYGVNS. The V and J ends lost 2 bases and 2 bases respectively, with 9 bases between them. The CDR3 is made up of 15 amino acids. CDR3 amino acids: CASSERGPNTGELFF. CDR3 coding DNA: TGTGCCAGCAGTGAAAGGGGCCCTAACACCGGGGAGCTGTTTTTT.

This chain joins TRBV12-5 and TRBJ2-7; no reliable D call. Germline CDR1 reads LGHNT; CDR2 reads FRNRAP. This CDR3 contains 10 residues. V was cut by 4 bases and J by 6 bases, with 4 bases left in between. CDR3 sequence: CASGSGEQYF. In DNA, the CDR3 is TGTGCTAGTGGTTCGGGCGAGCAGTACTTC.

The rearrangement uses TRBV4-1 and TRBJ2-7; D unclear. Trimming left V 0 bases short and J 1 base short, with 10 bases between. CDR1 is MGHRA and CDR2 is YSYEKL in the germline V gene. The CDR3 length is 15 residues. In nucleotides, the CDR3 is TGCGCCAGCAGCCAAGATGCGTATCCTTCCTACGAGCAGTACTTC. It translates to CASSQDAYPSYEQYF.

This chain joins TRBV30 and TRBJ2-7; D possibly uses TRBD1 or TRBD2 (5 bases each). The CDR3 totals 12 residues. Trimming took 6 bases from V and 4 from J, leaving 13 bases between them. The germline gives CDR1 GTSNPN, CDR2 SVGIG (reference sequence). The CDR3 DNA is TGTGCCTGTCGGGACGCGATATACGAGCAGTACTTC. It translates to CACRDAIYEQYF. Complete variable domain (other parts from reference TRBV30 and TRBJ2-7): SQTIHQWPATLVQPVGSPLSLECTVEGTSNPNLYWYRQAAGRGLQLLFYSVGIGQISSEVPQNLSASRPQDRQFILSSKKLLLSDSGFYLCACRDAIYEQYFGPGTRLTVT.

The CDR3 nucleotides are TGTGCCAGCAGCTCGGGACTAGCGGGGACAGATACGCAGTATTTT. As protein: CASSSGLAGTDTQYF. This rearrangement joins TRBV13 to TRBJ2-3, with 13 nucleotides matching TRBD2. Germline assignment: CDR1 PRHDT and CDR2 FYEKMQ (reference sequence). The CDR3 totals 15 residues. Trimming removed 4 bases from V and 3 bases from J; junction bases left unmatched: 1.

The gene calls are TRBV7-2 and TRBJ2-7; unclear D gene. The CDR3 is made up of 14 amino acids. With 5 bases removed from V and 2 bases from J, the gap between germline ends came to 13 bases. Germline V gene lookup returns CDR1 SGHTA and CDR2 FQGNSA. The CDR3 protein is CASSPGPGPYEQYF. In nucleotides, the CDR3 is TGTGCCAGCAGCCCAGGTCCCGGCCCCTACGAGCAGTACTTC.

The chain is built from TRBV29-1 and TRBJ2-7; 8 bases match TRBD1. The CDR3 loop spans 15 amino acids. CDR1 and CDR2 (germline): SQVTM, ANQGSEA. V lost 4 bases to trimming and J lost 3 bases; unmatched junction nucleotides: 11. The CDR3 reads CSVAHRDRLDYEQYF. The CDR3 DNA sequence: TGCAGCGTTGCACACCGGGACAGGCTGGACTACGAGCAGTACTTC.

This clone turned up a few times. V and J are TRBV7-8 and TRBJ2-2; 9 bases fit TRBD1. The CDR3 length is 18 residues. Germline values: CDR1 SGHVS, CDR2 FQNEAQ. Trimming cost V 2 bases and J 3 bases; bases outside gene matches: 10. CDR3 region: CASSLPGEGQGDTGELFF. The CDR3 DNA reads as TGTGCCAGCAGCTTACCAGGGGAGGGACAGGGCGACACCGGGGAGCTGTTTTTT.

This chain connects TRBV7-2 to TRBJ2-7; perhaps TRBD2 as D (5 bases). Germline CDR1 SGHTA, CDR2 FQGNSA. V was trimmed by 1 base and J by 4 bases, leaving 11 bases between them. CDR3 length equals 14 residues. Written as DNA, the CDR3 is TGTGCCAGCAGCTTAGGTGACTACCAATACGAGCAGTACTTC. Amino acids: CASSLGDYQYEQYF.

CDR3 in DNA: TGTGCCATCAGTGAGCCCATGGGGATGTACCAAGAGACCCAGTACTTC. It specifies CAISEPMGMYQETQYF. The J gene is TRBJ2-5, the V gene TRBV10-3; no reliable D call. V gave up 2 bases and J gave up 0 bases, with 13 bases separating them. CDR1 is ENHRY, CDR2 SYGVKD, per germline. The CDR3 runs 16 residues.